The 7 T cell receptor beta chains given below trace back to one sample, sequenced in a study of blood T cells in healthy people across ages. The use of a sample-barcoded 5' primer and a J-beta primer mix characterized a second PCR of roughly 6 to 11 cycles. Each CDR3 protein gets one entry after TCRdb re-called the 5' RACE reads with MiXCR. The sample includes some 790,000 distinct CDR3 sequences, under 30% of them seen just once. The sequencing input was blood. All receptors derive from a woman at least 80 years old in good health.

This clonotype showed up just a few times. This chain uses TRBV3-1 with TRBJ2-1; the match to TRBD2 covers 7 bases. The germline gives CDR1 LGHDT, CDR2 YNNKEL (reference sequence). The CDR3 is 16 residues long. V was clipped by 2 bases and J by 1 base; unmatched bases: 5. CDR3 sequence: CASSQSGGGSYNEQFF. For the CDR3, the DNA is TGTGCCAGCAGCCAAAGCGGCGGGGGTTCCTACAATGAGCAGTTCTTC.

This clonotype came up a few times. The chain recombines TRBV30 with TRBJ2-3, with 13 bases identical to TRBD2. The ends lost 7 bases at V and 4 bases at J; junction bases unmatched: 8. The germline CDR1 and CDR2 sequences are GTSNPN and SVGIG (reference sequence). CDR3 length equals 15 residues. CDR3 in amino acids: CASALLAGGPDTQYF. The CDR3, as DNA: TGTGCCTCCGCCCTACTAGCGGGGGGGCCAGATACGCAGTATTTT.

This chain connects TRBV20-1 to TRBJ1-2; tentatively, D is TRBD1 (6 bases). CDR1 and CDR2 (germline): DFQATT, SNEGSKA (reference sequence). The CDR3 runs 13 residues. V lost 5 bases to trimming and J lost 5 bases, with 15 bases between them. The CDR3 here is CSASYREGYGYTF. CDR3 nucleotide sequence: TGCAGTGCTTCCTACAGGGAGGGATATGGCTACACCTTC.

At least ten counts were recorded for this clonotype. The genes are TRBV6-2 or TRBV6-3 and TRBJ2-1, with TRBD1 matching over 11 bases. V was pared by 5 bases and J by 15 bases, with 12 bases of the junction left unmatched. The CDR3 runs 14 residues. CDR1 MNHEY and CDR2 SVGEGT come from the germline V gene. CDR3 DNA: TGTGCCAGCAGTAACCCGGGACAGGGGGTTTATATGTTCTTC. It yields the protein CASSNPGQGVYMFF.

This clonotype was picked up many times. V is TRBV7-2 and J is TRBJ1-1, with 9 positions matching TRBD1. This CDR3 region has 14 residues. V lost 2 bases and J lost 4; bases outside the gene matches: 2. CDR1 SGHTA and CDR2 FQGNSA come from the germline V gene. Here the CDR3 DNA reads TGTGCCAGCAGCTTACTACAGGGGGCCACTGAAGCTTTCTTT. Translation: CASSLLQGATEAFF.

The sample holds many counts of this clonotype. The V and J genes are TRBV10-3 and TRBJ1-2, with D perhaps matching TRBD1 (6 bases). Trimming took 5 bases from V and 8 from J, leaving 18 bases between them. Germline V gene data show CDR1 as ENHRY and CDR2 as SYGVKD. The CDR3 length is 14 residues. CDR3 in DNA: TGTGCCATCAGTTCGCCGCAGGGGAGACACGGCTACACCTTC. This gives the protein CAISSPQGRHGYTF.

Ten or more counts support this clonotype. This chain connects TRBV5-6 to TRBJ2-5, with TRBD1 identical over 10 bases. Germline V gives CDR1 SGHDT, CDR2 YYEEEE. Trimming at V came to 4 bases and at J to 7 bases, leaving 13 bases not matched to a gene. This CDR3 is built from 16 residues. In DNA form, the CDR3 reads TGTGCCAGCAGCCCGGGGACAGGGGCGCGGGTATGGACCCAGTACTTC. Its translation is CASSPGTGARVWTQYF.